This TCR beta chain is drawn from a study of blood T cell repertoires in COVID-19. About the research overall: Samples came from the United States, Italy and Spain, spanning acute and convalescent COVID-19.

The V gene's germline CDR1 is SNHLY and CDR2 FYNNEI. Germline trimming cut 8 bases from V and 8 bases from J; bases unmatched to any gene: 9. CDR3 length: 14 residues. Authors' methods: Using reference gene primer amplification, nucleated cell counts were estimated. Libraries were prepared by immunoSEQ multiplex PCR; TCRdb keeps only in-frame clonotypes and omits some of them. Clonal size and the V and J genes are those of that table, whereas D and trimming came from the DNA. This table has approximately 50,000 clones, around 86% appearing once. Material: peripheral blood. The rearrangement uses TRBV2 and TRBJ1-5; 10 positions match TRBD1. The sequence derives from a human donor in a cohort sampled during active COVID-19. DNA for the CDR3: TGTGCCAGCGGCGGTGGACAGGGGGTGAAGCCCCAGCATTTT. It translates to CASGGGQGVKPQHF.